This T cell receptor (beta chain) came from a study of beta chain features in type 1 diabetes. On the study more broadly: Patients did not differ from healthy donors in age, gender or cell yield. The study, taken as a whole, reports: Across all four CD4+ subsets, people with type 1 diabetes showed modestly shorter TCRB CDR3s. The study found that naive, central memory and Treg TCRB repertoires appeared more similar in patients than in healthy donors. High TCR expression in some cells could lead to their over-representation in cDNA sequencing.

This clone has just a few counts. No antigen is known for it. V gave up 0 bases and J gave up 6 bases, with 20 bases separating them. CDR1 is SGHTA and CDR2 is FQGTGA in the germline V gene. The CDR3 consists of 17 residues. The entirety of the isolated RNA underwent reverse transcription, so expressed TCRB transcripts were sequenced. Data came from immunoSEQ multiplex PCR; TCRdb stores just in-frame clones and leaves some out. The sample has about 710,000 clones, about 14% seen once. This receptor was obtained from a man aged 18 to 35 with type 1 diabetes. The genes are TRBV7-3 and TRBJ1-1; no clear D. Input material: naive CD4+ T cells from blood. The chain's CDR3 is CASSLTNLLGGSAEAFF. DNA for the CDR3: TGTGCCAGCAGCTTAACGAATCTGTTGGGAGGCAGCGCTGAAGCTTTCTTT.